One and the same sample provided the 7 T cell receptor beta chains below, sequenced in a study of technical replicates of blood from several donors. TCRdb keeps only in-frame clones here, not all; method: immunoSEQ multiplex PCR. In the table there are fewer than 65,000 clones, about 89% of which are singletons. Sequencing input: PBMCs. The receptor set was obtained from a human donor in good health. Some clones in this sample may be carry-over from other donors' samples.

This chain connects TRBV7-9 to TRBJ2-1, with D perhaps matching TRBD2 (6 bases). Germline-derived CDR1 and CDR2 are SEHNR and FQNEAQ (reference sequence). The V gene lost 5 bases and the J gene lost 3 bases, with 11 bases spanning the gap. The CDR3 is 14 amino acids. The CDR3 sequence: CASSITGGYNEQFF. In nucleotides, the CDR3 is TGTGCCAGCAGCATAACCGGGGGCTACAATGAGCAGTTCTTC. Filled out from reference TRBV7-9 and TRBJ2-1, the complete variable domain reads DTGVSQNPRHKITKRGQNVTFRCDPISEHNRLYWYRQTLGQGPEFLTYFQNEAQLEKSRLLSDRFSAERPKGSFSTLEIQRTEQGDSAMYLCASSITGGYNEQFFGPGTRLTVL.

The V call is TRBV19, the J call TRBJ1-2; possibly TRBD1 for D (6 bases). Trimming pared 5 bases from V and 2 bases from J, leaving 18 bases between. CDR1 and CDR2 from the germline V gene are LNHDA and SQIVND (reference sequence). This CDR3 is 16 amino acids long. The CDR3 protein is CASSVSPGQKNYGYTF. In nucleotides, the CDR3 is TGTGCCAGTAGTGTCTCACCGGGACAAAAGAACTATGGCTACACCTTC.

This clone was seen a single time. The chain couples TRBV18 to TRBJ2-5; TRBD2 aligns across 8 bases. This CDR3 spans 15 amino acids. J lost 4 bases, V lost 0 bases, and 4 bases had no gene match. Germline V gene lookup returns CDR1 KGHSH and CDR2 LQKENI. The CDR3 is CASSPPAGVRETQYF. CDR3 DNA sequence: TGTGCCAGCTCACCACCAGCGGGGGTTCGAGAGACCCAGTACTTC.

V and J are TRBV4-3 and TRBJ2-7; 7 nucleotides agree with TRBD2. The CDR3 has 16 amino acids. J was trimmed by 0 bases and V by 0 bases; bases with no gene match: 5. The germline V gene has CDR1 LGHNA and CDR2 YSLEER. The CDR3 nucleotides read TGCGCCAGCAGCCAAGATCTGAGCGGGGTCTCCTACGAGCAGTACTTC. It translates to CASSQDLSGVSYEQYF.

The CDR3 spells CASSQVGTGGSGYTF. The DNA of the CDR3 is TGTGCCAGCAGCCAGGTGGGGACAGGGGGCTCTGGCTACACCTTC. The chain joins TRBV5-6 to TRBJ1-2, with 12 bases identical to TRBD1. The CDR3 contains 15 residues. CDR1 SGHDT and CDR2 YYEEEE come from the germline V gene. With 4 bases clipped from V and 7 bases from J, the junction kept 8 bases outside the gene matches.

This clone has only one observation. CDR3 sequence reads: CASSSDRSNEQFF. CDR3 in DNA: TGTGCCAGCAGCTCGGACAGATCCAATGAGCAGTTCTTC. The chain carries TRBV11-2 and TRBJ2-1, with a tentative D call TRBD1 (6 bases). There are 13 residues in the CDR3. CDR1 and CDR2 from the germline V gene are SGHAT and FQNNGV. Deletions cut 4 bases from V and 6 bases from J, with 10 bases between.

The chain recombines TRBV7-7 with TRBJ2-1; D remains ambiguous. This CDR3 comprises 13 residues. Germline V gene lookup returns CDR1 SSHAT and CDR2 FNYEAQ (reference sequence). V was pared by 4 bases and J by 7 bases, with 11 bases between. Written as DNA, the CDR3 is TGTGCCAGCAGCTCCCGAGCCTGGAATGAGCAGTTCTTC. Translation gives CASSSRAWNEQFF.